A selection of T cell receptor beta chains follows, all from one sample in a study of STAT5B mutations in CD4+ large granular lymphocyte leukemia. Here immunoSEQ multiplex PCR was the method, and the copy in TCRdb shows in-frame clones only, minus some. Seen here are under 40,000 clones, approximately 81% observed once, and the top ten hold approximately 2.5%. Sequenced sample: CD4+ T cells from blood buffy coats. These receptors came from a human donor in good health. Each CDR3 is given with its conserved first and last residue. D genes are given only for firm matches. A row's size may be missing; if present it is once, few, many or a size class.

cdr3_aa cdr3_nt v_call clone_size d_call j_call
CASSLNPGGGGYTF TGTGCCAGCAGCTTAAATCCAGGGGGAGGTGGCTACACCTTC TRBV7-3 few TRBD1 TRBJ1-2
CASSYQAGGSTDTQYF TGTGCCAGCAGCTATCAAGCGGGGGGCAGCACAGATACGCAGTATTTT TRBV7-2 - TRBD2 TRBJ2-3
CASSQELAGSYTGELFF TGTGCCAGCAGCCAAGAACTAGCGGGATCGTACACCGGGGAGCTGTTTTTT TRBV4-2 - TRBD2 TRBJ2-2
CSSQGGTEAFF TGCAGCTCCCAGGGTGGAACTGAAGCTTTCTTT TRBV29-1 - - TRBJ1-1
CASRGQGGPYEQYF TGTGCCAGCAGGGGACAGGGAGGTCCCTACGAGCAGTACTTC TRBV28 - TRBD1 TRBJ2-7
CASSLDRGASYEQYF TGTGCCAGCAGCTTGGACAGGGGTGCCTCCTACGAGCAGTACTTC TRBV5-4 once TRBD1 TRBJ2-7
CASSIYPDTQYF TGTGCCAGCAGTATCTATCCAGATACGCAGTATTTT TRBV2 - - TRBJ2-3
CASSLRTGAFYEQYF TGTGCCAGCAGTTTAAGGACAGGGGCCTTCTACGAGCAGTACTTC TRBV6-5 - TRBD1 TRBJ2-7
CASNNRGGRGQPQHF TGTGCCAGTAATAACCGAGGGGGCAGGGGACAGCCCCAGCATTTT TRBV19 few TRBD1 TRBJ1-5
CASKLAGPNNEQFF TGTGCCAGCAAGTTAGCGGGACCGAACAATGAGCAGTTCTTC TRBV2 - TRBD2 TRBJ2-1
CASRSQQGPLNTIYF TGTGCCAGCAGATCGCAACAGGGGCCTCTAAACACCATATATTTT TRBV6-5 - TRBD1 TRBJ1-3
CASGLWTGGSTEAFF TGTGCTAGTGGTCTCTGGACAGGCGGGAGCACTGAAGCTTTCTTT TRBV12-5 - TRBD1 TRBJ1-1
CASSLGLAGGPSFGNEQFF TGTGCCAGCAGCTTAGGGCTAGCGGGAGGGCCCTCGTTTGGAAATGAGCAGTTCTTC TRBV7-6 - TRBD2 TRBJ2-1
CASSLAGEDQPQHF TGTGCCAGCAGCTTGGCAGGGGAGGATCAGCCCCAGCATTTT TRBV5-8 few - TRBJ1-5
CASSQGPLETQYF TGCGCCAGCAGCCAAGGGCCTTTGGAGACCCAGTACTTC TRBV4-1 - - TRBJ2-5
CASSYSGTGGAWEQYF TGTGCCAGCAGTTACTCGGGGACAGGGGGCGCGTGGGAGCAGTACTTC TRBV6-5 - TRBD1 TRBJ2-7
CASSVGERGGLSYNEQFF TGTGCCAGCAGCGTAGGAGAGCGGGGGGGCCTGTCCTACAATGAGCAGTTCTTC TRBV9 - TRBD2 TRBJ2-1
CATSRGRDRGQYGYTF TGTGCCACCAGCAGAGGCCGGGACAGGGGACAATATGGCTACACCTTC TRBV15 - TRBD1 TRBJ1-2
CASSLYKSYEQYF TGTGCCAGCAGTTTATACAAGTCCTACGAGCAGTACTTC TRBV28 - - TRBJ2-7
CASITKGLWAGELFF TGTGCCAGCATCACGAAGGGGCTTTGGGCCGGGGAGCTGTTTTTT TRBV6-1 - - TRBJ2-2